Listed below are T cell receptor beta chains from one sample, sequenced in a study of OX40 agonist ivuxolimab in advanced cancers. This table comes from immunoSEQ multiplex PCR, and its TCRdb copy is limited to in-frame clones, with some not included. This table holds 70,000 or so clones, 80% to 85% found once. The sample consisted of CD4+ or CD8+ T cells sorted from blood, taken in a trial of the OX40 agonist ivuxolimab. All receptors come from an adult with an advanced solid tumor such as melanoma, head and neck, liver or kidney cancer. CDR3s include the opening cysteine and the closing phenylalanine or tryptophan. Fields, in order: clone size, CDR3 length, V gene, D gene, J gene, CDR3 protein, CDR3 DNA. The D gene is left open where the match is weak. The listing skips clone size in some rows; elsewhere it reads once, few, many or a size class.

.,17,TRBV9,TRBD2,TRBJ2-3,CASSVALGSGGKDTQYF,TGTGCCAGCAGCGTAGCTTTAGGTAGCGGGGGCAAAGATACGCAGTATTTT
.,13,TRBV5-1,.,TRBJ1-2,CASSLTDTYGYTF,TGCGCCAGCAGCTTGACGGATACCTATGGCTACACCTTC
.,18,TRBV11-2,TRBD2,TRBJ2-7,CASRTVGGLAGGLSEQYF,TGTGCCAGCAGAACAGTAGGGGGACTAGCGGGAGGGTTATCCGAGCAGTACTTC
.,22,TRBV10-3,.,TRBJ1-5,CAISDFVGQTHALLYSNQPQHF,TGTGCCATCAGTGATTTTGTAGGACAGACGCACGCGCTCCTTTATAGCAATCAGCCCCAGCATTTT
.,18,TRBV7-7,TRBD2,TRBJ2-2,CASSPRLASTLNTGELFF,TGTGCTAGCAGCCCCCGACTAGCTTCGACCCTAAACACCGGGGAGCTGTTTTTT
once,15,TRBV5-5,.,TRBJ1-4,CASSLQQGSDEKLFF,TGTGCCAGCAGCTTACAACAGGGCTCGGATGAAAAACTGTTTTTT
.,14,TRBV18,.,TRBJ1-2,CASSPPFRGYGYTF,TGTGCCAGCTCACCACCGTTTCGCGGGTATGGCTACACCTTC
.,14,TRBV6-1,.,TRBJ2-7,CASSELKGYNEQYF,TGTGCCAGCAGTGAACTGAAGGGTTATAACGAGCAGTACTTC
few,17,TRBV10-2,TRBD1,TRBJ1-1,CASSEFSGTGANTEAFF,TGCGCCAGCAGTGAGTTCTCCGGGACAGGGGCTAACACTGAAGCTTTCTTT
.,13,TRBV14,.,TRBJ1-1,CASSRGLGAEAFF,TGTGCCAGCAGCCGAGGGCTTGGGGCTGAAGCTTTCTTT
.,11,TRBV2,.,TRBJ1-1,CASRKLGRAFF,TGTGCCAGCAGAAAACTCGGTCGTGCTTTCTTT
.,13,TRBV7-2,TRBD2,TRBJ2-3,CASRTPTGGYRNF,TGTGCCAGCAGAACCCCAACGGGGGGGTACCGGAATTTT
.,12,TRBV29-1,TRBD2,TRBJ2-7,CSVGRGTYEQYF,TGCAGCGTTGGGCGGGGGACCTACGAGCAGTACTTC
.,16,TRBV7-2,TRBD1,TRBJ2-4,CASSPTPGTGRNIQYF,TGTGCCAGCAGCCCTACGCCCGGGACAGGGAGGAACATTCAGTACTTC
.,13,TRBV7-6,.,TRBJ2-7,CASSLMGPYEQYF,TGTGCCAGCAGCTTGATGGGACCCTACGAGCAGTACTTC
.,15,TRBV27,TRBD1,TRBJ2-1,CASSYLGTGGVEQFF,TGTGCCAGCAGTTACCTCGGGACAGGGGGCGTTGAGCAGTTCTTC
.,12,TRBV28,.,TRBJ1-2,CASSFAGYGYTF,TGTGCCAGCAGTTTCGCGGGGTATGGCTACACCTTC
.,14,TRBV5-1,.,TRBJ2-5,CASSLEGYQETQYF,TGCGCCAGCAGCTTGGAAGGATATCAAGAGACCCAGTACTTC
.,16,TRBV30,.,TRBJ1-1,CAWSVVGAGRGTEAFF,TGTGCCTGGAGTGTAGTGGGGGCAGGGCGGGGGACTGAAGCTTTCTTT
.,16,TRBV7-9,.,TRBJ1-4,CASSSIWTVRGEKLFF,TGTGCCAGCAGTTCCATCTGGACGGTACGTGGTGAAAAACTGTTTTTT
.,13,TRBV2,.,TRBJ2-2,CASKGDRGGELFF,TGTGCCAGCAAAGGAGACCGGGGCGGGGAGCTGTTTTTT
.,15,TRBV6-1,.,TRBJ2-7,CASTWTGALTYEQYF,TGTGCCAGCACCTGGACGGGGGCCCTAACCTACGAGCAGTACTTC
.,15,TRBV7-3,.,TRBJ2-3,CASSLGAHGADTQYF,TGTGCCAGCAGCTTAGGCGCGCATGGTGCAGATACGCAGTATTTT
.,16,TRBV11-2,.,TRBJ2-1,CASSWGQRALYNEQFF,TGTGCCAGCAGCTGGGGACAAAGGGCCCTATACAATGAGCAGTTCTTC
few,15,TRBV6-5,.,TRBJ2-7,CASSYSWPLVHEQYF,TGTGCCAGCAGTTACTCTTGGCCCTTAGTCCACGAGCAGTACTTC
.,15,TRBV9,.,TRBJ2-1,CASSVGAGKNNEQFF,TGTGCCAGCAGCGTAGGCGCAGGGAAAAATAATGAGCAGTTCTTC
once,14,TRBV6-5,TRBD1,TRBJ1-5,CASGPDRGRQPQHF,TGTGCCAGCGGACCCGACAGGGGCAGGCAGCCCCAGCATTTT
.,17,TRBV4-2,.,TRBJ2-7,CASSQYQFGDRIYEQYF,TGTGCCAGCAGCCAATATCAGTTTGGTGACAGGATCTACGAGCAGTACTTC
.,16,TRBV30,.,TRBJ2-1,CAWKGGGASPYNEQFF,TGTGCCTGGAAGGGGGGGGGAGCCTCCCCCTACAATGAGCAGTTCTTC
.,14,TRBV7-9,.,TRBJ1-1,CASSSSQGGTEAFF,TGTGCCAGCAGCTCCTCCCAGGGTGGGACTGAAGCTTTCTTT
.,12,TRBV7-9,.,TRBJ2-7,CASSLAGEEQYF,TGTGCCAGCAGCTTAGCTGGGGAAGAGCAGTACTTC
.,16,TRBV7-3,.,TRBJ2-7,CASSLVQGLPPYEQYF,TGTGCCAGCAGCTTGGTACAGGGACTACCCCCCTACGAGCAGTACTTC
few,13,TRBV7-2,.,TRBJ2-1,CASSLWGINEQFF,TGTGCCAGCAGCTTGTGGGGCATCAATGAGCAGTTCTTC
.,11,TRBV2,.,TRBJ2-5,CASLLGETQYF,TGTGCCAGCCTACTGGGGGAGACCCAGTACTTC
once,15,TRBV7-2,.,TRBJ2-1,CASSRQWSSYNEQFF,TGTGCCAGCAGCCGACAGTGGAGCTCCTACAATGAGCAGTTCTTC
.,11,TRBV18,.,TRBJ2-7,CATRLEGEQYF,TGTGCCACTAGACTAGAGGGGGAGCAGTACTTC
.,14,TRBV19,.,TRBJ1-1,CASSWDREGTEAFF,TGTGCCAGTAGTTGGGATCGAGAGGGCACTGAAGCTTTCTTT
.,15,TRBV28,.,TRBJ1-5,CASTKRGSSNQPQHF,TGTGCCAGCACCAAACGAGGCAGCAGCAATCAGCCCCAGCATTTT
.,14,TRBV28,.,TRBJ1-3,CASSLTGTENTIYF,TGTGCCAGCAGTTTAACAGGCACGGAAAACACCATATATTTT
.,17,TRBV5-6,TRBD1,TRBJ2-4,CASSLDQGAWAKNIQYF,TGTGCCAGCAGCTTGGACCAGGGGGCTTGGGCCAAAAACATTCAGTACTTC
.,14,TRBV27,.,TRBJ1-2,CASSESGGDGGYTF,TGTGCCAGCAGTGAAAGTGGTGGGGACGGTGGCTACACCTTC
.,11,TRBV6-5,.,TRBJ2-2,CASTHTGELFF,TGTGCCAGCACCCACACCGGGGAGCTGTTTTTT
.,14,TRBV30,.,TRBJ1-3,CAWNWEGGGNTIYF,TGTGCCTGGAATTGGGAGGGTGGTGGAAACACCATATATTTT
few,15,TRBV5-6,.,TRBJ2-5,CASSLTGPVGETQYF,TGTGCCAGCAGCTTGACAGGGCCGGTCGGCGAGACCCAGTACTTC
.,15,TRBV2,.,TRBJ2-7,CASSEVWGEVGEQYF,TGTGCCAGCAGTGAGGTATGGGGAGAAGTTGGCGAGCAGTACTTC
.,15,TRBV5-4,TRBD1,TRBJ1-4,CASSRTGQGNEKLFF,TGTGCCAGCAGCAGGACGGGACAGGGGAATGAAAAACTGTTTTTT
.,15,TRBV7-2,TRBD1,TRBJ2-1,CASSFRDRGYNEQFF,TGTGCCAGCAGCTTCCGGGACAGGGGATACAATGAGCAGTTCTTC
.,16,TRBV19,TRBD1,TRBJ2-7,CASSPPPGQGTYEQYF,TGTGCCAGTAGCCCGCCTCCGGGACAGGGGACCTACGAGCAGTACTTC
.,14,TRBV6-6,.,TRBJ2-7,CASSPGQWEGEQYF,TGTGCCAGCAGTCCCGGACAGTGGGAGGGCGAGCAGTACTTC
few,13,TRBV6-1,.,TRBJ1-2,CASAPGRNYGYTF,TGTGCCAGCGCTCCGGGAAGGAACTATGGCTACACCTTC
.,12,TRBV30,.,TRBJ1-4,CAWSPRNEKLFF,TGTGCCTGGAGTCCACGGAATGAAAAACTGTTTTTT
.,15,TRBV10-1,TRBD2,TRBJ2-2,CASSEAGDVTGELFF,TGCGCCAGCAGTGAAGCGGGAGATGTCACCGGGGAGCTGTTTTTT
.,14,TRBV29-1,.,TRBJ2-7,CSVGTLIGTSEQYF,TGCAGCGTTGGGACGCTAATCGGGACCAGCGAGCAGTACTTC
.,16,TRBV7-9,.,TRBJ2-7,CASSLVSNSRTYEQYF,TGTGCCAGCAGCTTAGTTTCAAACAGCCGAACCTACGAGCAGTACTTC
.,15,TRBV10-3,TRBD1,TRBJ1-4,CAISAGTVINEKLFF,TGTGCCATCAGTGCAGGGACAGTCATTAATGAAAAACTGTTTTTT
.,16,TRBV5-5,.,TRBJ1-5,CASSLGPSRKNQPQHF,TGTGCCAGCAGCTTGGGGCCCTCGAGGAAAAATCAGCCCCAGCATTTT
.,15,TRBV5-1,.,TRBJ1-2,CASSTDREARGGYTF,TGCGCCAGCAGCACAGACCGCGAGGCGCGAGGGGGCTACACCTTC
.,14,TRBV9,.,TRBJ2-7,CASSVGVSFYEQYF,TGTGCCAGCAGCGTAGGGGTCTCGTTCTACGAGCAGTACTTC
.,16,TRBV5-1,TRBD1,TRBJ2-1,CASSSTGASSYNEQFF,TGCGCCAGCAGCTCTACAGGGGCCAGTTCCTACAATGAGCAGTTCTTC
few,12,TRBV10-3,.,TRBJ2-1,CAISEGSHEQFF,TGTGCCATCAGTGAGGGGTCCCATGAGCAGTTCTTC